The 26 T cell receptor beta chains below come from one sample, sequenced in a study of T cell responses to AZD1222 COVID-19 vaccine. The method was immunoSEQ multiplex PCR; TCRdb's version includes in-frame clones alone and lacks a portion of them. The table has approximately 120,000 clones, around 87% seen once. The sequences come from peripheral blood, collected on day 0 of AZD1222 vaccination. The receptors were sampled from an adult in good health.

The chain has TRBV5-1 and TRBJ1-1; 8 bases line up with TRBD1. V lost 7 bases to trimming and J lost 4 bases; unmatched junction nucleotides: 9. Germline V CDR1 and CDR2: SGHRS, YFSETQ. CDR3 size: 14 residues. CDR3 region: CASGVAGGGTEAFF. CDR3 sequence (DNA): TGCGCCAGCGGGGTGGCAGGGGGCGGCACTGAAGCTTTCTTT. The whole variable domain, filled in from reference TRBV5-1 and TRBJ1-1, reads KAGVTQTPRYLIKTRGQQVTLSCSPISGHRSVSWYQQTPGQGLQFLFEYFSETQRNKGNFPGRFSGRQFSNSRSEMNVSTLELGDSALYLCASGVAGGGTEAFFGQGTRLTVV.

V is TRBV7-4 and J is TRBJ2-7, with D perhaps matching TRBD1 or TRBD2 (5 bases each). The V and J ends lost 5 bases and 0 bases respectively, with 23 bases between them. The CDR3 totals 18 residues. From germline, CDR1 is SGHVT and CDR2 SQSDAQ. CDR3 DNA sequence: TGTGCCAGCAGCCTTACCCTGGGTTACGGGGCAAGCTCCTACGAGCAGTACTTC. As protein: CASSLTLGYGASSYEQYF.

This clone appeared once. The chain couples TRBV7-2 to TRBJ1-5; D ambiguous. The CDR3 covers 15 residues. CDR1 is SGHTA and CDR2 is FQGNSA in the germline V gene. V lost 5 bases and J lost 0, with 11 bases in between. CDR3: CASSQTYYSNQPQHF. Written as DNA, the CDR3 is TGTGCCAGCAGCCAGACATACTATAGCAATCAGCCCCAGCATTTT.

The J gene is TRBJ2-2, the V gene TRBV5-1, with 8 bases that match TRBD2. The V gene end was trimmed by 3 bases and the J gene end by 5 bases; junction bases not matched to a gene: 6. Looked up from germline, CDR1 is SGHRS and CDR2 is YFSETQ. There are 15 residues in the CDR3. In DNA form, the CDR3 reads TGCGCCAGCAGCTCCCGGGGGGGGGAGACCGGGGAGCTGTTTTTT. Its translation is CASSSRGGETGELFF. Filled out from reference TRBV5-1 and TRBJ2-2, the complete variable domain reads KAGVTQTPRYLIKTRGQQVTLSCSPISGHRSVSWYQQTPGQGLQFLFEYFSETQRNKGNFPGRFSGRQFSNSRSEMNVSTLELGDSALYLCASSSRGGETGELFFGEGSRLTVL.

This chain uses TRBV7-9 with TRBJ2-1; D is undetermined. The CDR3 is 12 amino acids. Trimming took 5 bases from V and 4 from J, leaving 6 bases between them. The germline gives CDR1 SEHNR, CDR2 FQNEAQ (reference sequence). Here the CDR3 DNA reads TGTGCCAGCAGCCCAGTATACAATGAGCAGTTCTTC. Translated: CASSPVYNEQFF.

V usage is TRBV2 and J usage is TRBJ1-4, with 11 positions matching TRBD1. The junction had 1 base not matched to a gene; V was cut back by 6 bases and J by 7 bases. CDR3 length: 13 amino acids. Germline CDR1 reads SNHLY; CDR2 reads FYNNEI. The CDR3 region is CASRGQGGEKLFF. In DNA, the CDR3 is TGTGCCAGCAGGGGACAGGGGGGTGAAAAACTGTTTTTT.

This chain uses TRBV6-2 or TRBV6-3 with TRBJ2-1; D is unclear. Per the germline V gene, CDR1 is MNHEY and CDR2 is SVGEGT. The CDR3 is 14 residues long. V lost 5 bases, J lost 5 bases, and 13 bases lay in between. In DNA form, the CDR3 reads TGTGCCAGCAGTCACCGTCGCTTGGACAATGAGCAGTTCTTC. It is translated as CASSHRRLDNEQFF.

The rearrangement uses TRBV19 and TRBJ2-7; D possibly corresponds to TRBD2 (7 bases). The CDR3 is made up of 15 amino acids. Deletions cut 5 bases from V and 3 bases from J, with 17 bases between. The germline V gene has CDR1 LNHDA and CDR2 SQIVND (reference sequence). The CDR3 spells CASSAPPGEGYEQYF. In DNA form, the CDR3 reads TGTGCCAGTAGTGCCCCCCCAGGGGAGGGCTACGAGCAGTACTTC.

This clone has a handful of counts. This sequence joins TRBV5-1 and TRBJ1-4; D is unclear. This CDR3 has 14 amino acids. V lost 4 bases and J 0 bases, leaving 7 bases between the germline ends. Germline V gene data show CDR1 as SGHRS and CDR2 as YFSETQ. In DNA, the CDR3 is TGCGCCAGCAGCCCCGGAACAACTAATGAAAAACTGTTTTTT. The encoded protein is CASSPGTTNEKLFF.

This clone was found once. The gene calls are TRBV21-1 and TRBJ1-2; the D call in the table, TRBD1, was not verified against the DNA. TRBV21-1 has pseudogene status. The CDR3 runs 12 residues. CDR3 DNA: TGTGCCAGCAAGGGGTTAGACTATGGCTACACCTTC. Translation gives CASKGLDYGYTF.

This CDR3 reads CASSHGTGGEQYF. CDR3 in DNA: TGTGCCAGCAGCCATGGGACAGGGGGGGAGCAGTACTTC. The chain uses TRBV7-9 and TRBJ2-7; the match to TRBD1 covers 11 bases. J gave up 7 bases and V 5 bases, and 4 bases lay outside the gene matches. The germline V gene encodes CDR1 SEHNR and CDR2 FQNEAQ (reference sequence). The CDR3 has 13 residues.

The chain joins TRBV6-5 to TRBJ2-4; D assignment may be TRBD1 or TRBD2 (5 bases each). The V end lost 4 bases, the J end lost 13 bases, and 14 bases lay between the germline ends. Germline CDR1 is MNHEY and CDR2 is SVGAGI. CDR3 length: 12 amino acids. The CDR3 DNA reads TGTGCCAGCAGTTGGCAAACCGGGACGCAGTACTTC. Translated: CASSWQTGTQYF.

This clone has only one observation. The gene calls are TRBV6-5 and TRBJ2-3; TRBD2 matches 8 bases. V shed 6 bases, J shed 1 base, and the junction held 6 bases outside the gene matches. The germline CDR1 and CDR2 sequences are MNHEY and SVGAGI. This CDR3 spans 15 amino acids. The CDR3 spells CASSLLAAGTDTQYF. CDR3 nucleotide sequence: TGTGCCAGCAGCCTACTAGCGGCGGGCACAGATACGCAGTATTTT.

The chain uses TRBV27 and TRBJ2-3; tentatively, D is TRBD1 or TRBD2 (5 bases each). Trimming cost V 5 bases and J 3 bases, with 15 bases left between them. The CDR3 covers 15 residues. Germline V gives CDR1 MNHEY, CDR2 SMNVEV (reference sequence). CDR3 protein: CASSADRDGTDTQYF. The CDR3 DNA reads TGTGCCAGCAGTGCCGACCGGGACGGGACAGATACGCAGTATTTT.

The chain recombines TRBV5-1 with TRBJ1-2; D possibly corresponds to TRBD1 (6 bases). Germline values: CDR1 SGHRS, CDR2 YFSETQ. The CDR3 spans 13 residues. V was cut by 4 bases and J by 7 bases, with 14 bases left in between. The CDR3 loop reads CASSTGQSGGYTF. The CDR3 DNA sequence: TGCGCCAGCAGCACCGGACAGTCGGGTGGCTACACCTTC.

The CDR3 spells CASSDMTSDNEQFF. The DNA for the CDR3 is TGTGCCAGCAGCGACATGACTAGCGACAATGAGCAGTTCTTC. This chain joins TRBV5-6 and TRBJ2-1; 8 nucleotides align to TRBD2. CDR3 size: 14 residues. J gave up 5 bases and V 4 bases, and 5 bases lay outside the gene matches. Germline-derived CDR1 and CDR2 are SGHDT and YYEEEE.

The CDR3 DNA reads TGTGCCAGCAGCCTCGGGACTCAAGGGGATACGCAGTATTTT. It yields the protein CASSLGTQGDTQYF. This chain links TRBV3-1 (or the pseudogene TRBV3-2) with TRBJ2-3; weak D call: TRBD2 (6 bases). The V gene lost 4 bases and the J gene lost 6 bases, with 14 bases spanning the gap. CDR3 length: 14 amino acids. Per germline, CDR1 LGHDT and CDR2 YNNKEL (reference sequence).

The V and J genes are TRBV24-1 and TRBJ2-1; the D gene is possibly TRBD1 (6 bases). Trimming removed 4 bases at V and 1 base at J, with 7 bases between. CDR1 and CDR2 (germline): KGHDR, SFDVKD. There are 14 residues in the CDR3. CDR3 in amino acids: CATSDRGSYNEQFF. CDR3 DNA: TGTGCCACCAGTGACAGGGGTTCCTACAATGAGCAGTTCTTC.

The chain carries TRBV4-3 and TRBJ2-7; a weak D match, TRBD2 (5 bases). Trimming left V 0 bases short and J 7 bases short, with 16 bases between. CDR3 length: 15 amino acids. Looked up from germline, CDR1 is LGHNA and CDR2 is YSLEER. CDR3 sequence reads: CASSQDRWRAGEQYF. The CDR3 DNA reads as TGCGCCAGCAGCCAAGATCGATGGCGGGCTGGGGAGCAGTACTTC.

The chain has TRBV28 and TRBJ1-5; D may be TRBD1 (5 bases). CDR1 and CDR2 from the germline V gene are MDHEN and SYDVKM. CDR3 length: 15 residues. V was shortened by 2 bases and J by 5 bases, with 13 bases between the two germline ends. The CDR3 bases are TGTGCCAGCAGTTTACATCAGGGATTTGATCAGCCCCAGCATTTT. Encoded protein: CASSLHQGFDQPQHF.

This clone was observed once. V is TRBV4-1 and J is TRBJ1-1; 7 bases are shared with TRBD1. V shed 1 base, J shed 5 bases, and the junction held 4 bases outside the gene matches. The V gene's germline CDR1 is MGHRA and CDR2 YSYEKL. The CDR3 is 14 residues long. The CDR3 sequence is CASSQAGGWTEAFF. CDR3 coding DNA: TGCGCCAGCAGCCAAGCAGGGGGATGGACTGAAGCTTTCTTT.

This clone came up once. The rearrangement links TRBV6-2 or TRBV6-3 to TRBJ1-2; 11 nucleotides match TRBD1. Germline lookup yields CDR1 MNHEY and CDR2 SVGEGT. The CDR3 consists of 19 residues. V was clipped by 2 bases and J by 0 bases; unmatched bases: 11. This chain's CDR3 is CASSYGQTGTGGANYGYTF. CDR3 nucleotide sequence: TGTGCCAGCAGTTACGGCCAAACCGGGACAGGGGGAGCTAACTATGGCTACACCTTC.

This clone was observed at least ten times. The chain carries TRBV9 and TRBJ2-3; 7 bases match TRBD2. The CDR3 has 14 residues. CDR1 is SGDLS, CDR2 YYNGEE, per germline. V lost 3 bases and J lost 4; bases outside the gene matches: 5. The CDR3 sequence: CASSAGGSSDTQYF. In nucleotides, the CDR3 is TGTGCCAGCAGCGCCGGGGGGAGCTCAGATACGCAGTATTTT.

The CDR3 bases are TGTGCCAGCAGTTTATTTGATCAGCCCCAGCATTTT. Its protein is CASSLFDQPQHF. The chain recombines TRBV12-3 or TRBV12-4 with TRBJ1-5, with D uncertain. This CDR3 comprises 12 residues. Trimming cost V 2 bases and J 5 bases, with 4 bases left between them.

This rearrangement joins TRBV12-5 to TRBJ1-3, with D tentatively TRBD1 (6 bases). The CDR3 has 16 amino acids. Germline V gives CDR1 LGHNT, CDR2 FRNRAP. Trimming took off 3 bases at V and 3 bases at J, with 15 bases between the two ends. CDR3 sequence reads: CASGFPPGARGNTIYF. The CDR3, as DNA: TGTGCTAGTGGTTTTCCCCCGGGGGCGCGTGGAAACACCATATATTTT.

The chain recombines TRBV5-1 with TRBJ1-2; tentative D call: TRBD1 (5 bases). CDR1 and CDR2 (germline): SGHRS, YFSETQ. V was pared by 7 bases and J by 1 base, with 17 bases between. The CDR3 runs to 15 residues. CDR3 residues: CASSAVGAINYGYTF. Here the CDR3 DNA reads TGCGCCAGCTCGGCCGTCGGGGCTATTAACTATGGCTACACCTTC.